This TCR beta chain was recovered during a study of shared clonotypes between healthy human individuals. The germline gives CDR1 MDHEN, CDR2 SYDVKM. Unmatched junction bases numbered 4, after V lost 1 base and J lost 3 bases. The CDR3 has 16 residues. Sequenced by immunoSEQ multiplex PCR; TCRdb stores in-frame clones only, minus some. This sample has approximately 500,000 clones, with 95% to 97% found just once. This receptor was identified in a woman aged 25 to 39 in good health. The chain employs TRBV28 and TRBJ2-7; 12 bases match TRBD1. Material: naive CD4+ T cells sorted from blood. Subset meaning: CD45RA+ positively selected. The CDR3 loop reads CASSLFGTGGYYEQYF. CDR3 DNA sequence: TGTGCCAGCAGTTTATTCGGGACAGGGGGCTACTACGAGCAGTACTTC.